This T cell receptor (beta chain) was recovered during a study of T cells in Graves' hyperthyroidism and ophthalmopathy (dated by TCRdb to the late 2010s). Study-wide context: Peripheral blood samples were taken at the time of initial diagnosis, prior to any treatment. To identify TCR V-J signatures that set the groups apart, the researchers used a discovery cohort of roughly 100 patients, made up of under 50 with Graves' ophthalmopathy and about 59 with stable Graves' hyperthyroidism. Prospective prediction of ophthalmopathy was tested in an independent validation cohort of under 20 hyperthyroidism patients and roughly 16 patients who later progressed to ophthalmopathy. The approximately 98 discovery patients were randomly divided into training and test sets at a 7:3 ratio. In about 6 Graves' hyperthyroidism patients, the study also compared T-cell repertoires from thyroid tissue with T-cell repertoires from blood. After blood sampling, hyperthyroidism patients were treated with methimazole at a starting dose of 30 mg daily, and ophthalmopathy patients were treated with high-dose intravenous methylprednisolone. TCR Vbeta CDR3 sequencing of 140 or so peripheral blood samples (under 45 ophthalmopathy, 75 hyperthyroidism and roughly 17 progressor patients) is reported in the paper. General study outcomes and caveats: Most expanded thyroid clonotypes (frequency above 0.001) were also detected in blood, suggesting blood repertoires may reflect thyroid immune responses. No statistical method was used to set the sample size in advance, and investigators knew the group allocation. A 13 V-J signature model separated ophthalmopathy from stable hyperthyroidism, with about 90% sensitivity and about 81% specificity in cross-validation and 80%/75% in testing. In validation, progression to ophthalmopathy was predicted by the model with 55% to 71% sensitivity and 72.22% specificity, a median of 6.5 months before onset.

TCR beta CDR3 regions were amplified from RNA transcripts. A first-round RT-PCR of the TCR CDR3 used the HTBI primer set with the Qiagen OneStep RT-PCR kit. Libraries were constructed in a second round of multiplex PCR, after which size selection and purification were performed. Sequencing of the libraries was done on an Illumina HiSeq2000 using paired-end 100 bp reads. The original methods were these. SOAPnuke was used to process the raw data, removing reads that contained adapters or uncalled bases, had a mean Phred below 15, or lacked an exact match to the constant primer or identifier. High-quality paired reads were merged using COPE v1.2.5, and each unique nucleotide sequence was defined as a clonotype. MiTCR v1.1 was used to align the clonotypes against IMGT TRBV, TRBD and TRBJ reference segments. The analysis included only V-J combinations with a frequency above 0.0001, which together covered around 99% of the repertoires. The TCS score was defined as F50 (clonal expansion) divided by E x V (chaos), with BLOSUM62-based TCRdist calculated between CDR3 peptides within each V-J. Welch's t-statistics and random forest reduced fewer than 600 V-J features to roughly 13, which were used in a naive Bayes classifier (R e1071). TCRdb's own reprocessing of the public reads used fastp at Q25 and MiXCR and kept productive beta chains. Identical CDR3 proteins give one entry, which carries the most common genes and DNA. These V and J calls rely on TCRdb rather than the paper's analysis. The sample profile shows under 650,000 distinct CDR3 sequences; around 15% of them were found once. The biggest ten clones account for approximately 3.8% of the sample.

Stable Graves' hyperthyroidism was defined as the absence of progression to ophthalmopathy over 18 months of follow-up. Hyperthyroidism patients were aged 18 to 65 years and newly diagnosed, with disease duration of less than 2 months. Patients with uncontrolled infections, other autoimmune diseases, pregnancy or lactation were excluded. Diagnoses were based on clinical symptoms, serum thyroxine and TRAb, thyroid ultrasound and orbital computed tomography. PBMCs were separated from 8 to 10 ml of fresh peripheral blood using Ficoll-Paque density gradient centrifugation. Total RNA was extracted with Trizol reagent, and quality was checked on an Agilent 2100 Bioanalyzer. There are many counts of this clonotype. Which antigen it targets is not known. No much larger clonotype is one base removed from it; base qualities were not supplied. Sequences MNHNS (CDR1) and SASEGT (CDR2) are obtained from the germline V gene. The CDR3, cysteine through phenylalanine, is 15 amino acids long. Only the CDR3 DNA stays, 45 bases, in frame from base 1. Clipping removes 5 bases from V and 2 bases from J, with 7 as the unmatched junction base count.

The TCR was taken from a woman younger than 45 with Graves' hyperthyroidism. The source material was blood. Recombination joined TRBV6-1 with TRBJ2-7; the junction holds 9 bases that match TRBD1. The DNA reads TGTGCCAGCAGTCAGGGGGGGACAGGGACCTACGAGCAGTACTTC. It specifies CASSQGGTGTYEQYF.